This T cell receptor (beta chain) was recorded in a study of graft-versus-host responses after intestinal transplantation. Points from the study as a whole: Some patients had graft-donor T cell macrochimerism, and their allografts showed high graft-versus-host to host-versus-graft clonal ratios.

Turning to this clone: The antigen is unknown.

Data came from immunoSEQ multiplex PCR; TCRdb stores just in-frame clones and leaves some out. Of 25,000 to 35,000 clones listed, about 79% are singletons. This TCR came from a human donor who received an intestinal transplant. Material: unstimulated CD8+ T cells sorted from spleen or lymph node cells, obtained before intestinal transplant.

The CDR3 DNA follows: TGTGCCAGCAGCCAAGCTGTGGGCAGGGGGCGCGACTATGGCTACACCTTC. It translates to CASSQAVGRGRDYGYTF. The rearrangement joins TRBV14 to TRBJ1-2; 8 nucleotides match TRBD1. The CDR3 covers 17 residues. The V gene end was trimmed by 1 base and the J gene end by 3 bases; junction bases not matched to a gene: 10. The germline V gene has CDR1 SGHDN and CDR2 FVKESK. The whole variable domain, filled in from reference TRBV14 and TRBJ1-2, reads EAGVTQFPSHSVIEKGQTVTLRCDPISGHDNLYWYRRVMGKEIKFLLHFVKESKQDESGMPNNRFLAERTGGTYSTLKVQPAELEDSGVYFCASSQAVGRGRDYGYTFGSGTRLTVV.